Below, 18 T cell receptor beta chains from the same sample are listed, as sequenced in a study of blood T cells in healthy people across ages. The second PCR ran roughly 7 to 11 cycles with a sample-barcoded 5' primer and J-beta primers. From the 5' RACE reads, TCRdb called clonotypes with MiXCR, one entry per CDR3 protein. The sample includes about 1.1 million distinct CDR3 sequences, around two fifths of them seen just once. Sample: blood. The receptor source for this set is a young man in good health.

With regard to this clonotype: One end of the junction does not line up with germline, which may come from a read error. The chain carries TRBV6-5 and TRBJ2-2; the D is unclear. The germline V gene encodes CDR1 MNHEY and CDR2 SVGAGI. The CDR3 extends over 15 amino acids. The CDR3 reads CANSYSTGDTGELFF. DNA for the CDR3: TGTGCCAACAGTTACTCGACGGGTGACACCGGGGAGCTGTTTTTT.

The chain recombines TRBV28 with TRBJ1-2; perhaps TRBD1 as D (5 bases). This CDR3 contains 14 residues. From germline, CDR1 is MDHEN and CDR2 SYDVKM. V was trimmed by 3 bases and J by 5 bases, leaving 13 bases between them. The CDR3 reads CASSLGPGLYGYTF. CDR3 nucleotide sequence: TGTGCCAGCAGTTTGGGGCCAGGCCTATATGGCTACACCTTC.

The V call is TRBV20-1, the J call TRBJ1-2, with D possibly matching TRBD1 (6 bases). Trimming cost V 3 bases and J 8 bases, with 16 bases left between them. This CDR3 spans 13 amino acids. Germline-derived CDR1 and CDR2 are DFQATT and SNEGSKA (reference sequence). The CDR3 bases are TGCAGTGCTAGGAAGGACAGTTATAACGGCTACACCTTC. Amino acid sequence: CSARKDSYNGYTF.

This clonotype has more than one count but fewer than ten. The genes are TRBV10-3 and TRBJ1-2; 8 bases are a match to TRBD1. V dropped 4 bases and J dropped 8; count of bases not matched to a gene: 9. This CDR3 comprises 14 residues. Germline loops: CDR1 ENHRY, CDR2 SYGVKD. The CDR3: CAISVATGARGYTF. In nucleotides, the CDR3 is TGTGCCATCAGTGTAGCGACAGGGGCCCGGGGCTACACCTTC.

The rearrangement links TRBV6-2 or TRBV6-3 to TRBJ2-5; D gene ambiguous. Trimming shortened V by 6 bases and J by 3 bases, and 23 bases separated the two germline ends. The CDR3 consists of 17 residues. From germline, CDR1 is MNHEY and CDR2 SVGEGT. CDR3 nucleotide sequence: TGTGCCAGCAGAAACTTGGAGACGAGAAGAATAGAAGAGACCCAGTACTTC. Translation gives CASRNLETRRIEETQYF.

The rearrangement uses TRBV9 and TRBJ1-2, with a possible D match to TRBD1 (6 bases). The V and J ends lost 4 bases and 6 bases respectively, with 16 bases between them. The CDR3 length is 14 residues. CDR1 is SGDLS and CDR2 is YYNGEE in the germline V gene. The CDR3 DNA reads TGTGCCAGCAGCCCAGGGGACCGATTGGATGGCTACACCTTC. This gives the protein CASSPGDRLDGYTF.

V is TRBV7-2 and J is TRBJ1-1; 8 bases fit TRBD1. V shed 7 bases and J 0 bases; nucleotides not matched to a gene: 4. CDR3 size: 14 residues. Germline CDR1 reads SGHTA; CDR2 reads FQGNSA. CDR3 amino acids: CASKNRGMNTEAFF. DNA for the CDR3: TGTGCCAGCAAGAACAGGGGGATGAACACTGAAGCTTTCTTT.

This clonotype was counted a few times. The J gene is TRBJ2-3, the V gene TRBV3-1; 13 nucleotides agree with TRBD2. J was trimmed by 7 bases and V by 0 bases; bases with no gene match: 7. Germline loops: CDR1 LGHDT, CDR2 YNNKEL (reference sequence). The CDR3 is 17 residues long. CDR3 sequence reads: CASSQDPLAGGPHTQYF. In nucleotides, the CDR3 is TGTGCCAGCAGCCAAGATCCACTAGCGGGGGGGCCACATACGCAGTATTTT.

V usage is TRBV4-2 and J usage is TRBJ1-1; tentative D call: TRBD1 (5 bases). The germline V gene encodes CDR1 LGHNA and CDR2 YNFKEQ. The CDR3 spans 15 residues. Trimming stripped 4 bases from V and 1 base from J, with 13 bases between. CDR3 DNA sequence: TGTGCCAGCAGCCTGGGGGGAGTGGCGAACACTGAAGCTTTCTTT. It yields the protein CASSLGGVANTEAFF.

The chain joins TRBV20-1 to TRBJ2-1, with D perhaps TRBD1 (5 bases). V lost 1 base, J lost 7 bases, and 14 bases lay in between. The CDR3 extends over 14 amino acids. Germline CDR1 reads DFQATT; CDR2 reads SNEGSKA (reference sequence). The CDR3 protein is CSARGTSGWNEQFF. CDR3 nucleotide sequence: TGCAGTGCTAGAGGGACCTCAGGGTGGAATGAGCAGTTCTTC.

This clonotype was counted between two and nine times. V and J are TRBV3-1 and TRBJ2-3; maybe TRBD2 (6 bases). Trimming left V 2 bases short and J 4 bases short, with 13 bases between. The CDR3 is 15 residues long. From germline, CDR1 is LGHDT and CDR2 YNNKEL (reference sequence). CDR3 DNA: TGTGCCAGCAGCCAAACGGGAGTAGTGGCAGATACGCAGTATTTT. Translated: CASSQTGVVADTQYF.

V usage is TRBV18 and J usage is TRBJ1-1; D remains unclear. CDR3 length: 13 amino acids. Trimming pared 3 bases from V and 5 bases from J, leaving 10 bases between. Germline V CDR1 and CDR2: KGHSH, LQKENI. The CDR3 loop is CASSPSSWTEAFF. CDR3 DNA: TGTGCCAGCTCACCTTCTTCTTGGACTGAAGCTTTCTTT.

This clonotype was seen more than once but under ten times. This chain connects TRBV7-8 to TRBJ1-4, with D possibly TRBD1 on 5 matching bases. CDR3 length: 15 residues. Germline loops: CDR1 SGHVS, CDR2 FQNEAQ. The V gene lost 5 bases and the J gene lost 6 bases, with 16 bases spanning the gap. The CDR3 loop reads CASSTRTRVDEKLFF. The CDR3 nucleotides are TGTGCCAGCAGCACCCGGACAAGAGTGGATGAAAAACTGTTTTTT.

This clonotype has more than one count but fewer than ten. V is TRBV20-1 and J is TRBJ1-4; no definite D call. V was shortened by 6 bases and J by 0 bases, with 8 bases between the two germline ends. The CDR3 loop spans 13 amino acids. The germline V gene encodes CDR1 DFQATT and CDR2 SNEGSKA (reference sequence). The CDR3 DNA reads as TGCAGTGCCCGGACCCCAACTAATGAAAAACTGTTTTTT. It yields the protein CSARTPTNEKLFF.

The CDR3 here is CASTVGVDTQYF. The CDR3 coding sequence is TGTGCCAGTACCGTCGGGGTGGATACGCAGTATTTT. This rearrangement joins TRBV12-3 or TRBV12-4 to TRBJ2-3, with a weak D call TRBD2 (5 bases). V was shortened by 9 bases and J by 6 bases, with 13 bases between the two germline ends. This CDR3 has 12 residues.

V and J are TRBV9 and TRBJ2-2; TRBD2 agrees at 9 bases. The V gene end was trimmed by 1 base and the J gene end by 2 bases; junction bases not matched to a gene: 3. Germline V gives CDR1 SGDLS, CDR2 YYNGEE. The CDR3 consists of 16 residues. For the CDR3, the DNA is TGTGCCAGCAGCGTAAGACTAGCGGTAAACACCGGGGAGCTGTTTTTT. Translated, it gives CASSVRLAVNTGELFF.

The chain uses TRBV4-2 and TRBJ2-3; 7 bases agree with TRBD2. V was clipped by 1 base and J by 4 bases; unmatched bases: 14. The CDR3 is made up of 18 amino acids. CDR1 and CDR2 (germline): LGHNA, YNFKEQ. The CDR3 protein is CASSQVGTSRGVADTQYF. The CDR3 DNA follows: TGTGCCAGCAGCCAAGTGGGTACTAGCCGGGGGGTGGCAGATACGCAGTATTTT.

This clonotype was found once. The rearrangement joins TRBV7-2 to TRBJ1-2; the D gene is possibly TRBD1 (6 bases). The CDR3 has 14 amino acids. V was clipped by 5 bases and J by 7 bases, with 17 bases between them. The germline gives CDR1 SGHTA, CDR2 FQGNSA. This CDR3 is CASSLQTGLTGYTF. CDR3 in DNA: TGTGCCAGCAGCCTCCAGACAGGCTTGACTGGCTACACCTTC.